The source of this T cell receptor (beta chain) is a study of shared clonotypes between healthy human individuals. Study conclusions and caveats: On the whole, naive subsets had larger estimated richness than memory subsets had.

Points on this clone: The target antigen is unknown.

The protocol was immunoSEQ multiplex PCR, while the TCRdb copy is restricted to in-frame clones and leaves out a portion. Of some 2.1 million clones in the sample, 95% are singletons; the top ten hold 0.13%. Trimming left V 5 bases short and J 8 bases short, with 15 bases between. The CDR3 covers 13 residues. Germline V gene data show CDR1 as SGHVS and CDR2 as FQNEAQ. The J gene is TRBJ1-2, the V gene TRBV7-8; D not certain. The sample comprised naive CD4+ T cells sorted from blood. Subset described: CD45RA+ positively selected. The sequence was obtained from a man younger than 35 in good health. The CDR3 here is CASSPNSDWGYTF. CDR3 in DNA: TGTGCCAGCAGCCCAAACTCGGACTGGGGCTACACCTTC.